Shown below are 24 T cell receptor beta chains from a single sample sequenced in a study of blood T cell repertoires in COVID-19. Assay used: immunoSEQ multiplex PCR; TCRdb lists only in-frame clones, some missing. The data contain about 430,000 clones, 85% to 90% of them singletons. Input material: PBMCs or T cells enriched from blood (not recorded which). Receptors originate from a man between 25 and 39 years old who had recovered from COVID-19.

A single count supports this clone. The chain couples TRBV29-1 to TRBJ2-7, with D maybe TRBD1 (5 bases). V shed 3 bases and J shed 6 bases, with 15 bases lying between them. CDR1 and CDR2 from the germline V gene are SQVTM and ANQGSEA. This CDR3 spans 13 amino acids. CDR3 sequence: CSVEGQGPLEQYF. The CDR3 nucleotides are TGCAGCGTTGAGGGCCAGGGCCCCCTCGAGCAGTACTTC.

The chain carries TRBV10-2 and TRBJ1-1, with a tentative D call TRBD1 (6 bases). The CDR3 extends over 11 amino acids. Deletions cut 1 base from V and 11 bases from J, with 8 bases between. CDR1 and CDR2 from the germline V gene are WSHSY and SAAADI. CDR3 loop: CASSELQGAFF. CDR3 sequence (DNA): TGCGCCAGCAGTGAGTTACAGGGCGCTTTCTTT.

The J gene is TRBJ2-2, the V gene TRBV28, with D perhaps matching TRBD2 (6 bases). This CDR3 is built from 15 residues. Per the germline V gene, CDR1 is MDHEN and CDR2 is SYDVKM. Trimming stripped 4 bases from V and 1 base from J, with 10 bases between. In DNA form, the CDR3 reads TGTGCCAGCAGTTGGGGGGACTTGAACACCGGGGAGCTGTTTTTT. Residues: CASSWGDLNTGELFF.

This clone was observed a single time. The chain couples TRBV19 to TRBJ2-7; the match to TRBD2 covers 11 bases. The CDR3 runs 15 residues. The germline V gene encodes CDR1 LNHDA and CDR2 SQIVND (reference sequence). V was pared by 4 bases and J by 3 bases, with 5 bases of the junction left unmatched. CDR3 coding DNA: TGTGCCAGTAGTACCTCCGGGACTAGCGGCTACGAGCAGTACTTC. It yields the protein CASSTSGTSGYEQYF.

CDR3 sequence reads: CASSPPTGLRNTIYF. CDR3 nucleotides: TGTGCCAGCAGTCCCCCGACTGGACTTAGAAACACCATATATTTT. The genes are TRBV6-6 and TRBJ1-3; D not certain. This CDR3 has 15 amino acids. Trimming cost V 5 bases and J 5 bases, with 16 bases left between them. Germline lookup yields CDR1 MNHNY and CDR2 SVGAGI (reference sequence).

The chain uses TRBV7-9 and TRBJ2-3; 8 bases align to TRBD1. Germline loops: CDR1 SEHNR, CDR2 FQNEAQ (reference sequence). The CDR3 loop spans 17 amino acids. The junction had 13 bases not matched to a gene; V was cut back by 6 bases and J by 2 bases. Here the CDR3 DNA reads TGTGCCAGCAGGACCGTCATCTCGACAGGGGCCACAGATACGCAGTATTTT. Protein sequence: CASRTVISTGATDTQYF.

This chain uses TRBV28 with TRBJ1-4; D may be TRBD1 (5 bases). Trimming stripped 5 bases from V and 10 bases from J, with 14 bases between. Per germline, CDR1 MDHEN and CDR2 SYDVKM. There are 13 residues in the CDR3. The CDR3 nucleotides are TGTGCCAGCAGTCCTCCCCCGGGGGGAAAACTGTTTTTT. Amino acid sequence: CASSPPPGGKLFF.

The chain recombines TRBV14 with TRBJ1-2; 10 bases agree with TRBD1. The length of the CDR3 is 14 residues. The germline gives CDR1 SGHDN, CDR2 FVKESK. With V trimmed by 4 bases and J by 5 bases, 4 bases remained unmatched. The CDR3 region is CASSLDRGEYGYTF. For the CDR3, the DNA is TGTGCCAGCAGCCTGGACAGGGGGGAATATGGCTACACCTTC.

The J gene is TRBJ1-1, the V gene TRBV28; 11 bases match TRBD1. CDR3 length equals 15 residues. The ends lost 8 bases at V and 6 bases at J; junction bases unmatched: 11. In germline, CDR1 is MDHEN, CDR2 SYDVKM. The CDR3 bases are TGTGCCAGCCCGGGACAGGGGGATCCTGAGGCTGAAGCTTTCTTT. As protein: CASPGQGDPEAEAFF.

The chain employs TRBV10-2 and TRBJ2-2, with TRBD2 matching over 7 bases. This CDR3 is built from 14 residues. V was clipped by 4 bases and J by 4 bases; unmatched bases: 3. Germline V lookup: CDR1 WSHSY, CDR2 SAAADI. The CDR3 loop is CASSATSATGELFF. CDR3 sequence (DNA): TGCGCCAGCAGTGCAACTAGCGCCACCGGGGAGCTGTTTTTT.

The V and J genes are TRBV30 and TRBJ1-2, with 10 bases aligning to TRBD1. Germline V gives CDR1 GTSNPN, CDR2 SVGIG (reference sequence). With V trimmed by 5 bases and J by 12 bases, 9 bases remained unmatched. The length of the CDR3 is 12 residues. The CDR3 protein is CAWGGQGRKDTF. Here the CDR3 DNA reads TGTGCCTGGGGGGGACAGGGGCGTAAGGACACCTTC.

This clone was seen a single time. The chain has TRBV5-4 and TRBJ2-6; 7 bases align to TRBD1. This CDR3 contains 15 residues. Germline V gene data show CDR1 as SGHNT and CDR2 as YYREEE (reference sequence). V trimming: 5 bases; J trimming: 4 bases; junction bases outside the gene matches: 6. Written as DNA, the CDR3 is TGTGCCAGCAGACGTACAGGGGCCGGGGCCAACGTCCTGACTTTC. It translates to CASRRTGAGANVLTF.

The rearrangement joins TRBV5-1 to TRBJ1-2; TRBD1 is a possible D gene (5 bases). Looked up from germline, CDR1 is SGHRS and CDR2 is YFSETQ. The CDR3 extends over 13 amino acids. V was pared by 4 bases and J by 4 bases, with 11 bases between. The CDR3 nucleotides read TGCGCCAGCAGCCGCCGACAGAGCTATGGCTACACCTTC. Translation gives CASSRRQSYGYTF.

The sample holds a few counts of this clone. The V and J genes are TRBV5-6 and TRBJ1-1; 7 bases are a match to TRBD1. This CDR3 spans 14 amino acids. Germline CDR1 is SGHDT and CDR2 is YYEEEE. With V trimmed by 3 bases and J by 1 base, 3 bases remained unmatched. CDR3 amino acids: CASSSGTANTEAFF. CDR3 nucleotide sequence: TGTGCCAGCAGCTCCGGGACAGCGAACACTGAAGCTTTCTTT.

With respect to this clone: The same CDR3 arises from other DNA sequences in this sample as well. Here the CDR3 DNA reads TGTGCCAGCAGCCAGGGGCTGGCTGAAGCTTTCTTT. Its translation is CASSQGLAEAFF. The chain has TRBV3-1 (or the pseudogene TRBV3-2) and TRBJ1-1; a weak D match, TRBD1 (5 bases). Germline CDR1 LGHDT, CDR2 YNNKEL (reference sequence). The length of the CDR3 is 12 residues. Trimming left V 3 bases short and J 6 bases short, with 8 bases between.

The chain has TRBV12-3 or TRBV12-4 and TRBJ2-1; no clear D gene. Trimming cost V 5 bases and J 6 bases, with 8 bases left between them. The CDR3 spans 12 residues. As DNA, the CDR3 is TGTGCCAGCAGTCCCTCCCTCAATGAGCAGTTCTTC. Its protein product is CASSPSLNEQFF.

This chain joins TRBV12-3 or TRBV12-4 and TRBJ2-5; D possibly corresponds to TRBD2 (5 bases). Trimming pared 6 bases from V and 5 bases from J, leaving 13 bases between. The CDR3 spans 13 residues. In nucleotides, the CDR3 is TGTGCCAGCAGCGGCTCAAGAGGGGAGACCCAGTACTTC. This encodes CASSGSRGETQYF.

The V call is TRBV9, the J call TRBJ2-1; TRBD2 matches 9 bases. Germline CDR1 and CDR2: SGDLS and YYNGEE. Unmatched junction bases numbered 6, after V lost 0 bases and J lost 2 bases. The CDR3 consists of 17 residues. CDR3 in DNA: TGTGCCAGCAGCGTAGTTCCTAGCGGGGTAACCTACAATGAGCAGTTCTTC. Encoded protein: CASSVVPSGVTYNEQFF.

The genes are TRBV5-1 and TRBJ1-1; no clear D. CDR1 and CDR2 from the germline V gene are SGHRS and YFSETQ. V gave up 1 base and J gave up 4 bases, with 5 bases separating them. CDR3 length: 12 residues. DNA of the CDR3: TGCGCCAGCAGCTTGAGAGGCACTGAAGCTTTCTTT. Translated, it gives CASSLRGTEAFF.

V gene TRBV3-1 (or the pseudogene TRBV3-2) combines with J gene TRBJ1-1, with D perhaps matching TRBD1 (6 bases). From germline, CDR1 is LGHDT and CDR2 YNNKEL (reference sequence). Trimming removed 5 bases at V and 1 base at J, with 14 bases between. The CDR3 sequence is 15 residues long. The chain's CDR3 is CASSFLDSPNTEAFF. CDR3 nucleotides: TGTGCCAGCAGCTTCCTGGACAGCCCGAACACTGAAGCTTTCTTT.

CDR3 residues: CASSQAGGTSTDTQYF. CDR3 coding DNA: TGCGCCAGCAGCCAAGCGGGAGGGACCAGTACAGATACGCAGTATTTT. The chain couples TRBV4-1 to TRBJ2-3, with 8 bases lining up with TRBD2. The V gene end was trimmed by 1 base and the J gene end by 3 bases; junction bases not matched to a gene: 6. CDR1 and CDR2 (germline): MGHRA, YSYEKL. The CDR3 is made up of 16 amino acids.

The genes are TRBV29-1 and TRBJ2-2; 9 bases map to TRBD2. Germline loops: CDR1 SQVTM, CDR2 ANQGSEA. CDR3 size: 14 residues. Trimming at V came to 7 bases and at J to 0 bases, leaving 3 bases not matched to a gene. The CDR3 DNA reads as TGCAGCGCCGGACTAGCGTCGAACACCGGGGAGCTGTTTTTT. Translated, it gives CSAGLASNTGELFF.

The chain employs TRBV18 and TRBJ2-3; 8 nucleotides line up with TRBD1. Germline values: CDR1 KGHSH, CDR2 LQKENI. Trimming at V came to 3 bases and at J to 0 bases, leaving 8 bases not matched to a gene. The CDR3 has 17 residues. CDR3 in DNA: TGTGCCAGCTCACCTGACCTAGGGACAGGAAGCACAGATACGCAGTATTTT. Protein sequence: CASSPDLGTGSTDTQYF.

The rearrangement joins TRBV9 to TRBJ2-1; a weak D match, TRBD2 (6 bases). V was trimmed by 0 bases and J by 9 bases, leaving 10 bases between them. In germline, CDR1 is SGDLS, CDR2 YYNGEE. The length of the CDR3 is 13 residues. CDR3 loop: CASSVEPAGEQFF. In DNA, the CDR3 is TGTGCCAGCAGCGTAGAACCAGCGGGTGAGCAGTTCTTC.